This T cell receptor (beta chain) emerged from a study of CD8+CD57+ T cells in acquired aplastic anemia. Overall study: Sorted CD4+ and CD8+ cells gave an average of roughly 3 ug of DNA.

Patients who underwent sequencing had shown CD8+CD57+ cell expansion by flow cytometry. Germline V gives CDR1 LNHNV, CDR2 YYDKDF (reference sequence). The CDR3 is 14 residues long, counting both termini. Using genomic DNA as the template, TCR beta VDJ and CDR3 profiling was carried out. In TCRdb, the reads were re-called with MiXCR into one record per CDR3 protein. The sample carries approximately 250,000 distinct CDR3 sequences, 82% recorded once. As for this clonotype: This likely comes from a read error, as the CDR3 has no conserved phenylalanine or tryptophan at its end. The DNA is omitted, as the CDR3 cannot be located on it reliably, and the CDR3 follows TCRdb's listing.

Source material: sorted CD4+, CD8+, or CD8+CD57+ T cells (not recorded which) from PBMCs. This receptor was obtained from a human donor with aplastic anemia. The chain combines TRBV15 with TRBJ2-3. The CDR3 is CATSRAAGLGSEQY.